This TCR beta chain comes out of a study of blood T cell repertoires in COVID-19. Germline CDR1 LNHDA, CDR2 SQIVND (reference sequence). The V and J ends lost 6 bases and 1 base, in that order; junction bases with no gene match: 2. This CDR3 region has 14 residues. The count of this clone is one. The table came from immunoSEQ multiplex PCR; TCRdb's copy has only in-frame clones and leaves some out. The data contain about 160,000 clones, more than 75% of them singletons. Input material: peripheral blood. The receptor was derived from a man aged 35-49 years with acute or convalescent COVID-19. The rearrangement joins TRBV19 to TRBJ1-1, with 10 bases lining up with TRBD1. In nucleotides, the CDR3 is TGTGCCAGTAGGACAGGGGGCCCGAACACTGAAGCTTTCTTT. Amino acids: CASRTGGPNTEAFF.